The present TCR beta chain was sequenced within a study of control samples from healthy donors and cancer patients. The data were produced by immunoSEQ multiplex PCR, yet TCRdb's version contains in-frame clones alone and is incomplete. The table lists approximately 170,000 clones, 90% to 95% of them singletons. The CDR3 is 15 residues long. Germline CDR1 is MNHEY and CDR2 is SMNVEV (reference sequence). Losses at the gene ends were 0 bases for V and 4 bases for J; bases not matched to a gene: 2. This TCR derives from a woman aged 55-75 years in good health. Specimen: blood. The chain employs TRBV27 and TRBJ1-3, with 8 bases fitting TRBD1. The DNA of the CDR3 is TGTGCCAGCAGTTTATCGTGGACAGGGGGAAACACCATATATTTT. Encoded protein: CASSLSWTGGNTIYF.